This T cell receptor (beta chain) stems from a study of shared clonotypes between healthy human individuals. Libraries were prepared by immunoSEQ multiplex PCR; TCRdb keeps only in-frame clonotypes and omits some of them. The sample includes a few million clones, more than 90% of them seen just once. Study-wide results and limits: Compared with memory subsets, naive subsets generally had larger estimated richness.

Recent vaccinations or acute infections were absent in the healthy HIV-negative adult donors. This CDR3 comprises 14 residues. Germline CDR1 SGHAT, CDR2 FQNNGV. V dropped 5 bases and J dropped 3 bases, with 14 bases sitting between them. As for this clone: Its antigen is not known.

The TCR comes from a man aged 18 to 29 in good health. This chain joins TRBV11-2 and TRBJ2-7, with D perhaps matching TRBD1 or TRBD2 (5 bases each). Sequenced input: naive CD4+ T cells sorted from blood. Subset here: CD45RA+ positively selected. The CDR3 is CASSPMGVGYEQYF. DNA of the CDR3: TGTGCCAGCAGCCCAATGGGGGTGGGCTACGAGCAGTACTTC. The full variable domain, rest sourced from reference TRBV11-2 and TRBJ2-7, is EAGVAQSPRYKIIEKRQSVAFWCNPISGHATLYWYQQILGQGPKLLIQFQNNGVVDDSQLPKDRFSAERLKGVDSTLKIQPAKLEDSAVYLCASSPMGVGYEQYFGPGTRLTVT.